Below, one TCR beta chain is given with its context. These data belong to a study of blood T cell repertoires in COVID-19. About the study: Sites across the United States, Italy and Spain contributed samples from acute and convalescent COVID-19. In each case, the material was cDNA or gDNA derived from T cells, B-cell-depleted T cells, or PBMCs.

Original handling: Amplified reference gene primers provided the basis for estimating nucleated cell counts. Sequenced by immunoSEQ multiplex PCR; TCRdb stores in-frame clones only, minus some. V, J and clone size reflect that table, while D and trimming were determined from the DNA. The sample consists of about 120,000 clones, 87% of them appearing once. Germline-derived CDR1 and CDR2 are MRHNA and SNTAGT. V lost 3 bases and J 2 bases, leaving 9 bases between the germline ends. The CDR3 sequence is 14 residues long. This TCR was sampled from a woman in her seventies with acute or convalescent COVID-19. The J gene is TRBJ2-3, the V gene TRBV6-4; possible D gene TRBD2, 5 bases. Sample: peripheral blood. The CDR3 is CASSEGLSTDTQYF. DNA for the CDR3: TGTGCCAGCAGTGAAGGACTGTCCACAGATACGCAGTATTTT.